This TCR beta chain was found in a study of lymphopenia after photon versus proton radiotherapy. CDR1 MNHEY and CDR2 SVGAGI come from the germline V gene. V lost 4 bases and J lost 3, with 19 bases in between. The CDR3 covers 16 residues. Measured with immunoSEQ multiplex PCR; TCRdb has only the in-frame clones, and not every one. The data hold some 30,000 clones, with approximately 95% observed a single time. The rearrangement joins TRBV6-5 to TRBJ2-7; the D is unclear. The sequenced sample was peripheral blood, obtained from a patient treated with photon-based radiotherapy. This TCR was sampled from a woman in her forties or fifties with cholangiocarcinoma. Here the CDR3 DNA reads TGTGCCAGCAGTTCCACTATGGCGTTACCCGACTACGAGCAGTACTTC. It yields the protein CASSSTMALPDYEQYF.